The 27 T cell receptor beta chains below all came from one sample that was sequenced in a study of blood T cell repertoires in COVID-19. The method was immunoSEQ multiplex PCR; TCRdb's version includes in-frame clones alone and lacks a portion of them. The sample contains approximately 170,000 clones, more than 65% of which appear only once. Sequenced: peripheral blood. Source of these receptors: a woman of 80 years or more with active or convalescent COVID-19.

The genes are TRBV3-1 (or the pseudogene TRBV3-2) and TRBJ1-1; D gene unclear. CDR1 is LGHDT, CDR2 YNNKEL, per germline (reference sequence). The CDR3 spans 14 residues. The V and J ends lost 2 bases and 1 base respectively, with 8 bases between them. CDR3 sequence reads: CASSQFSGNTEAFF. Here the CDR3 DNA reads TGTGCCAGCAGCCAATTTTCGGGGAACACTGAAGCTTTCTTT.

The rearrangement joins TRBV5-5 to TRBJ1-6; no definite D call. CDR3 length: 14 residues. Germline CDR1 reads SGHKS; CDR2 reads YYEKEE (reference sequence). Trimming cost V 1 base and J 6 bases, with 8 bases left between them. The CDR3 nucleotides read TGTGCCAGCAGCTTGTCGTACAGTAATTCACCCCTCCACTTT. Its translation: CASSLSYSNSPLHF.

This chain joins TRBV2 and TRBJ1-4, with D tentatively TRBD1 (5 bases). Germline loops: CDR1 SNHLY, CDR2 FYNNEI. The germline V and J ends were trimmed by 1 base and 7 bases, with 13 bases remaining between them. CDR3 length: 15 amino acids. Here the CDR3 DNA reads TGTGCCAGCAGTGAAGGTGGGGGGAGGGTTGAAAAACTGTTTTTT. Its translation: CASSEGGGRVEKLFF.

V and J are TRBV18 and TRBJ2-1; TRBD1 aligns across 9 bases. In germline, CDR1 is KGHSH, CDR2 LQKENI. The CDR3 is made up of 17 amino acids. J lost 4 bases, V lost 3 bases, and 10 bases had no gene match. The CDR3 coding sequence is TGTGCCAGCTCACCCGTACCATATGGACAGGGGTACAATGAGCAGTTCTTC. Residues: CASSPVPYGQGYNEQFF.

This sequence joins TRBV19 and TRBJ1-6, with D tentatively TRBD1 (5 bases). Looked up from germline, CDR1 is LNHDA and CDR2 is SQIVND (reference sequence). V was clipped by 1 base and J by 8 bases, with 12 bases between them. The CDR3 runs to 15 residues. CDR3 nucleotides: TGTGCCAGTAGTATAGTTGACAGCGTTGATTCACCCCTCCACTTT. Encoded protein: CASSIVDSVDSPLHF.

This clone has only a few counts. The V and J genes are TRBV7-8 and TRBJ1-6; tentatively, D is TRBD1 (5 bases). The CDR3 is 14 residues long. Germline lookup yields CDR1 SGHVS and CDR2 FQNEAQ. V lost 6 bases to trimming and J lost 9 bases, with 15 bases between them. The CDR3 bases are TGTGCCAGCAGTCCGGACATTTGGGGTTCACCCCTCCACTTT. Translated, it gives CASSPDIWGSPLHF.

The CDR3: CASSLRYRGDEAFF. CDR3 DNA: TGCGCCAGCAGCTTGAGGTACAGGGGCGATGAAGCTTTCTTT. The chain carries TRBV5-1 and TRBJ1-1; TRBD1 aligns across 7 bases. The CDR3 runs to 14 residues. In germline, CDR1 is SGHRS, CDR2 YFSETQ. J gave up 7 bases and V 1 base, and 7 bases lay outside the gene matches.

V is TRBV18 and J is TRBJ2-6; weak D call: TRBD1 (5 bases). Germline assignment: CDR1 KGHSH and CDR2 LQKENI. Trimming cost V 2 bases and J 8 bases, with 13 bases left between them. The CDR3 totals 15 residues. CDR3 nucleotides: TGTGCCAGCTCACCAGGGGCCTCTGAGCCCAACGTCCTGACTTTC. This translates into CASSPGASEPNVLTF.

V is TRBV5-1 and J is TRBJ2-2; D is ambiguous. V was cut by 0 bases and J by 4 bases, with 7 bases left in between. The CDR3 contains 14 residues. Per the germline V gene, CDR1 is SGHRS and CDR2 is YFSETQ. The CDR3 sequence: CASSLEQTTGELFF. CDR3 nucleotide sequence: TGCGCCAGCAGCTTGGAACAGACCACCGGGGAGCTGTTTTTT.

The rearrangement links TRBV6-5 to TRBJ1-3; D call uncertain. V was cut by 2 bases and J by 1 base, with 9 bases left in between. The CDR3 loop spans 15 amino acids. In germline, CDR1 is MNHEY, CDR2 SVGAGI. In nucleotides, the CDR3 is TGTGCCAGCAGTTACCTCTCGGGGTCTGGAAACACCATATATTTT. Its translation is CASSYLSGSGNTIYF.

CDR3 protein: CASSAGTGGTYGYTF. The CDR3 bases are TGTGCCAGCAGCGCCGGGACAGGGGGCACCTATGGCTACACCTTC. This chain joins TRBV7-3 and TRBJ1-2; 12 bases map to TRBD1. Germline loops: CDR1 SGHTA, CDR2 FQGTGA. V gave up 5 bases and J gave up 4 bases; unmatched junction bases: 5. The CDR3 is 15 residues long.

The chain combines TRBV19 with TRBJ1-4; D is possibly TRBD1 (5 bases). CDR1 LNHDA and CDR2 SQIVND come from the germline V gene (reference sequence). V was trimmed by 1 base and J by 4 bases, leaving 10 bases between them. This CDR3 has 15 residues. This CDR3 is CASSIAAGRNEKLFF. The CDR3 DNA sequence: TGTGCCAGTAGTATAGCGGCAGGGCGTAATGAAAAACTGTTTTTT.

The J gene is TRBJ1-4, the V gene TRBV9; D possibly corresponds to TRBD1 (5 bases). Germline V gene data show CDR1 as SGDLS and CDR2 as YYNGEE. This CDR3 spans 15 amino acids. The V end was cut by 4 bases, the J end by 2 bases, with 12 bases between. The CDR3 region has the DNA TGTGCCAGCAGCAGCCCGACAGCTACTAATGAAAAACTGTTTTTT. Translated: CASSSPTATNEKLFF.

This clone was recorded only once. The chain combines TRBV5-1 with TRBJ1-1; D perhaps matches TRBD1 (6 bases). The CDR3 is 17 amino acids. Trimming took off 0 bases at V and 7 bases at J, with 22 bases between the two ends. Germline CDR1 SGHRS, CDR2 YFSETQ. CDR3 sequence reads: CASSLVLGPGAANEAFF. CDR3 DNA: TGCGCCAGCAGCTTGGTTTTGGGGCCAGGGGCGGCGAATGAAGCTTTCTTT. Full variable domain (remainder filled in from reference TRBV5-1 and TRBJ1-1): KAGVTQTPRYLIKTRGQQVTLSCSPISGHRSVSWYQQTPGQGLQFLFEYFSETQRNKGNFPGRFSGRQFSNSRSEMNVSTLELGDSALYLCASSLVLGPGAANEAFFGQGTRLTVV.

CDR3 loop: CASNPGGPRAEAFF. For the CDR3, the DNA is TGTGCCAGCAACCCCGGCGGCCCGCGGGCTGAAGCTTTCTTT. This chain connects TRBV28 to TRBJ1-1; no reliable D call. This CDR3 is 14 amino acids long. V lost 7 bases and J lost 6, with 18 bases in between. Germline CDR1 is MDHEN and CDR2 is SYDVKM.

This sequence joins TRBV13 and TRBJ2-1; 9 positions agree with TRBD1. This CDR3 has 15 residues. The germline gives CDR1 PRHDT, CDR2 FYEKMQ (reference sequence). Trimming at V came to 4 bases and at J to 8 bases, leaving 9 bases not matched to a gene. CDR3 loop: CASSSGQGNFHEQFF. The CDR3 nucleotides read TGTGCCAGCAGCTCCGGACAGGGGAATTTCCATGAGCAGTTCTTC.

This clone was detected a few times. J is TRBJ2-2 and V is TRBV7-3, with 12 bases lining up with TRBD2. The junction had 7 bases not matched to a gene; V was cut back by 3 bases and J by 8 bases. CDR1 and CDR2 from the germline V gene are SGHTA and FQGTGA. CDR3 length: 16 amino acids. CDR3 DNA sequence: TGTGCCAGCAGCTTGACTAGCGGGAGAGGTTTGGGGGAGCTGTTTTTT. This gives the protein CASSLTSGRGLGELFF. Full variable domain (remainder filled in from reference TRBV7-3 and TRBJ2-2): GAGVSQTPSNKVTEKGKYVELRCDPISGHTALYWYRQSLGQGPEFLIYFQGTGAADDSGLPNDRFFAVRPEGSVSTLKIQRTERGDSAVYLCASSLTSGRGLGELFFGEGSRLTVL.

The CDR3 coding sequence is TGTGCCAGCAGCCTCAGGGGTGCTGGGGCCAACGTCCTGACTTTC. It specifies CASSLRGAGANVLTF. The chain employs TRBV7-8 and TRBJ2-6, with D maybe TRBD1 (6 bases). This CDR3 is built from 15 residues. Trimming stripped 5 bases from V and 2 bases from J, with 10 bases between. CDR1 and CDR2 from the germline V gene are SGHVS and FQNEAQ.

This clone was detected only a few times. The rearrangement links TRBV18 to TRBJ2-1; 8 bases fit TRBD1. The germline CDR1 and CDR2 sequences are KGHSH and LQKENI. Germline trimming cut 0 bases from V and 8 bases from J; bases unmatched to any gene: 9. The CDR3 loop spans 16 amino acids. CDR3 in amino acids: CASSPPGQDVWDEQFF. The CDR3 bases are TGTGCCAGCTCACCACCGGGACAGGACGTTTGGGATGAGCAGTTCTTC.

The chain's CDR3 is CASSIEATGVNQPQHF. The CDR3 coding sequence is TGTGCCAGTAGTATAGAGGCAACAGGCGTTAATCAGCCCCAGCATTTT. The V and J genes are TRBV19 and TRBJ1-5; a weak D match, TRBD1 (5 bases). The CDR3 spans 16 residues. V gave up 0 bases and J gave up 4 bases, with 13 bases separating them. Germline values: CDR1 LNHDA, CDR2 SQIVND (reference sequence). Combining the CDR3 with reference TRBV19 and TRBJ1-5 gives the whole variable domain DGGITQSPKYLFRKEGQNVTLSCEQNLNHDAMYWYRQDPGQGLRLIYYSQIVNDFQKGDIAEGYSVSREKKESFPLTVTSAQKNPTAFYLCASSIEATGVNQPQHFGDGTRLSIL.

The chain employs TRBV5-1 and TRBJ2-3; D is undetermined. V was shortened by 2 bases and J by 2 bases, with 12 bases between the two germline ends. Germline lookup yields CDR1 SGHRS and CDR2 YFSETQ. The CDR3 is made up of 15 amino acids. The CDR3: CASSFGGGDTDTQYF. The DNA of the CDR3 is TGCGCCAGCAGCTTCGGCGGTGGAGACACAGATACGCAGTATTTT.

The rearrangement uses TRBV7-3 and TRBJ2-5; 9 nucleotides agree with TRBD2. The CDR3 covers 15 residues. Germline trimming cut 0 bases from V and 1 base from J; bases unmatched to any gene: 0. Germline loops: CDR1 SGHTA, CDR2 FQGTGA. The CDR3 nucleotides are TGTGCCAGCAGCTTAACGACTAGCGGCCAAGAGACCCAGTACTTC. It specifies CASSLTTSGQETQYF. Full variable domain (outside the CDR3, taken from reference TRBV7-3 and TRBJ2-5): GAGVSQTPSNKVTEKGKYVELRCDPISGHTALYWYRQSLGQGPEFLIYFQGTGAADDSGLPNDRFFAVRPEGSVSTLKIQRTERGDSAVYLCASSLTTSGQETQYFGPGTRLLVL.

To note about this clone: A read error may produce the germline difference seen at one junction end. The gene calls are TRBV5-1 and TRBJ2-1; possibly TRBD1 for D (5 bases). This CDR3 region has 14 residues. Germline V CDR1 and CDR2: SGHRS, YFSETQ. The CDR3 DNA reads TGTGCCAGCAGCCCCGGGCAGGGATACAATGAGCAGTTCTTC. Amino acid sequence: CASSPGQGYNEQFF.

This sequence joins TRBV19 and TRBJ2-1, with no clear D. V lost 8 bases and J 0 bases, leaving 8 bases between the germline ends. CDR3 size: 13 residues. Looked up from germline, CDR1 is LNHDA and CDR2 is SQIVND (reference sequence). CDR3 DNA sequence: TGTGCCAGTGCCCCGGGCTCCTACAATGAGCAGTTCTTC. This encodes CASAPGSYNEQFF.

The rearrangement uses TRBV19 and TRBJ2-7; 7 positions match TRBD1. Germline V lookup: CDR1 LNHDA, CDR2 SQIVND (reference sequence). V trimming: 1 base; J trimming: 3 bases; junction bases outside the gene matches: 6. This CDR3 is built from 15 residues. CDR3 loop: CASSIVKGGFYEQYF. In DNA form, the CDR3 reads TGTGCCAGTAGTATAGTAAAAGGGGGCTTCTACGAGCAGTACTTC.

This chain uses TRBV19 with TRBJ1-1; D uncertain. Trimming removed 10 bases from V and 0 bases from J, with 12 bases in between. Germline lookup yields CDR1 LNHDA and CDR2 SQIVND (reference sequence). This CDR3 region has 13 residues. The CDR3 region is CATTVGLNTEAFF. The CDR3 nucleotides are TGTGCCACTACAGTTGGGCTGAACACTGAAGCTTTCTTT.

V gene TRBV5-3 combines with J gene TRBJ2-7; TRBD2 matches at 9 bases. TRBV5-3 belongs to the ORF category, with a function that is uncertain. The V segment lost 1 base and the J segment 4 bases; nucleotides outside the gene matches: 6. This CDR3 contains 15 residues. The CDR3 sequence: CARSLRGGRAYEQYF. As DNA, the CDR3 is TGTGCCAGAAGCTTGAGGGGCGGGAGGGCTTACGAGCAGTACTTC.